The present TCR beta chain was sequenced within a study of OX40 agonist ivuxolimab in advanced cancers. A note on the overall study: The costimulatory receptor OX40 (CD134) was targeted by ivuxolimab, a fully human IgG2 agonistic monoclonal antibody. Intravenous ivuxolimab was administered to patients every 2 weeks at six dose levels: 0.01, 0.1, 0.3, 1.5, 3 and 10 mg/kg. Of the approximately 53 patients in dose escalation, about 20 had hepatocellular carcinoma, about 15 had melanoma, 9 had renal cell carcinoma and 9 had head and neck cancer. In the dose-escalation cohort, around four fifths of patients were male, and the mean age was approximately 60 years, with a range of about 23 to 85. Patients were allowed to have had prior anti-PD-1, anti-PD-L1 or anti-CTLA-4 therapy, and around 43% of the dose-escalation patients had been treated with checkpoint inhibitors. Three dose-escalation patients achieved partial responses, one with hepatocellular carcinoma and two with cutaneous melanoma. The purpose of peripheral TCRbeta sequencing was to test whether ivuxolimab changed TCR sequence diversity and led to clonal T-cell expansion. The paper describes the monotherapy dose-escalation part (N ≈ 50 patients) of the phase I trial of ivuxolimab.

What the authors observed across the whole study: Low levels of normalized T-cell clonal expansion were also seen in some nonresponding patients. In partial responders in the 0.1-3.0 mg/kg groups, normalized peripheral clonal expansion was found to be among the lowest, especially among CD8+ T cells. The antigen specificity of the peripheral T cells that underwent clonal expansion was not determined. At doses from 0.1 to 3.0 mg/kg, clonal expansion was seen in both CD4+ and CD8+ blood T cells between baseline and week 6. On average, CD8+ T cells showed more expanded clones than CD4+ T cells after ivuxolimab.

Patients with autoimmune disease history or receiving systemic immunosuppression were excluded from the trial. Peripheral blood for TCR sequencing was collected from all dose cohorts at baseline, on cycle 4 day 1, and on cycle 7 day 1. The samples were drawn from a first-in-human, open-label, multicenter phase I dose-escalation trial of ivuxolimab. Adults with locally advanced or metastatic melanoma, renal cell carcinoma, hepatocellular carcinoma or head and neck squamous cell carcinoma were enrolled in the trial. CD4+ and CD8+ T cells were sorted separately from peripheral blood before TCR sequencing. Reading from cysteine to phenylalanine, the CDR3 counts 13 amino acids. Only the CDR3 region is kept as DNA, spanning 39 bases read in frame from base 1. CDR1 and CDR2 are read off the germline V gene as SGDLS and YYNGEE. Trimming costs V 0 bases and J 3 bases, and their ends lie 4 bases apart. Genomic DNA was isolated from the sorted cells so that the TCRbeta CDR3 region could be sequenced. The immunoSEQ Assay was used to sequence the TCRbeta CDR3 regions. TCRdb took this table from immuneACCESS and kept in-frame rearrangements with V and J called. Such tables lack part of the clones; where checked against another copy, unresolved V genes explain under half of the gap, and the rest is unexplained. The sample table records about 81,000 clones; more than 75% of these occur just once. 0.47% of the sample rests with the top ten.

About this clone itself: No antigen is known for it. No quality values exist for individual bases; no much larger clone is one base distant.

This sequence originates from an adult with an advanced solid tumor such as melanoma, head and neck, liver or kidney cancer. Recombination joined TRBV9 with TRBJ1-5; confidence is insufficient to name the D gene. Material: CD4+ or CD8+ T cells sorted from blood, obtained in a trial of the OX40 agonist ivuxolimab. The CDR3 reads CASSVEPNQPQHF. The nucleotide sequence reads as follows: TGTGCCAGCAGCGTAGAACCCAATCAGCCCCAGCATTTT.